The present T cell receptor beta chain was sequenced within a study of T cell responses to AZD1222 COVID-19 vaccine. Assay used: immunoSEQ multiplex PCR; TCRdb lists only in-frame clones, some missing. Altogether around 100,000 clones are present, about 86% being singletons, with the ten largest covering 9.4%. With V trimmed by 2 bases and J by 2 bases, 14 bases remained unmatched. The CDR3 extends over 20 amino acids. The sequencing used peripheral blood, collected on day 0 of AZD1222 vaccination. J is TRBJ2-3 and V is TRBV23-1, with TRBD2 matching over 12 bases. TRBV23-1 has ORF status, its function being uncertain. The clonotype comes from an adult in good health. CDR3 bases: TGCGCCAGCAGTCAAAAACTAACTAGCGGGAGGAAGCCACTCACAGATACGCAGTATTTT. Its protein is CASSQKLTSGRKPLTDTQYF.